Listed below are T cell receptor beta chains from one sample, sequenced in a study of memory CD4+ T cells and cytomegalovirus serostatus. Profiled with immunoSEQ multiplex PCR; TCRdb holds only in-frame clones, not every one. The data contain some 47,000 clones, around four fifths of them singletons. The material sequenced was memory CD4+ T cells from blood. The receptors shown here come from an adult in good health and CMV-seronegative. Both conserved end residues are part of each CDR3. Each record gives: J gene, clone size, D gene, CDR3 length, V gene, CDR3 DNA, CDR3 protein. The D gene is left open where the match is weak. Some rows have no size entry. The others give once, few or many, or a class for an expanded clone.

TRBJ1-5,-,TRBD1,15,TRBV7-9,TGTGCCAGCAGCTTATGGCAGGGGGTGGATCAGCCCCAGCATTTT,CASSLWQGVDQPQHF
TRBJ2-7,-,TRBD2,16,TRBV7-8,TGTGCCAGCAGCTTTCTGTCGGGTAGCGGGTCCTACGAGCAGTACTTC,CASSFLSGSGSYEQYF
TRBJ2-7,-,-,12,TRBV28,TGTGCCAGCAGTTCCACTCTGATGGGGCAGTACTTC,CASSSTLMGQYF
TRBJ2-4,-,-,15,TRBV6-1,TGTGCCAGCAGTCCCATCTTTGGCGCCAAAAACATTCAGTACTTC,CASSPIFGAKNIQYF
TRBJ1-2,-,-,13,TRBV2,TGTGCCAGCAGTGAAGGAGGGAACTATGGCTACACCTTC,CASSEGGNYGYTF
TRBJ1-4,-,-,13,TRBV6-1,TGTGCCAGCAGTGGGCAGGTTAATGAAAAACTGTTTTTT,CASSGQVNEKLFF
TRBJ2-7,few,-,11,TRBV29-1,TGCAGCGTTCTAGGGTCGTACGAGCAGTACTTC,CSVLGSYEQYF
TRBJ1-5,-,-,12,TRBV10-3,TGTGCCATCAGTGACACTAATCAGCCCCAGCATTTT,CAISDTNQPQHF
TRBJ1-4,few,-,11,TRBV30,TGTGCCAGCGGAGAGAATGAAAAACTGTTTTTT,CASGENEKLFF
TRBJ2-3,once,TRBD2,15,TRBV30,TGTGCCTGGAGTTTAGGTAGCGGGGGGCGATATACGCAGTATTTT,CAWSLGSGGRYTQYF
TRBJ1-3,-,-,14,TRBV5-1,TGCGCCAGCAGCTTCCGGGACTCTGGAAACACCATATATTTT,CASSFRDSGNTIYF
TRBJ2-2,-,-,14,TRBV19,TGTGCCAGTAGTATCCTGCACGGCTCCGGGGAGCTGTTTTTT,CASSILHGSGELFF
TRBJ1-4,-,-,13,TRBV10-3,TGTGCCGCATCGAGGGACGGAGATGAAAAACTGTTTTTT,CAASRDGDEKLFF
TRBJ2-3,-,TRBD2,17,TRBV7-6,TGTGCCAGCACCACTGGTGTAGCGGGGGGGTCCACAGATACGCAGTATTTT,CASTTGVAGGSTDTQYF
TRBJ2-7,-,TRBD1,12,TRBV6-1,TGTGCCAGCAGTAGGACAGGGTTAGAGCAGTACTTC,CASSRTGLEQYF
TRBJ2-5,-,-,13,TRBV11-3,TGTGCCAGCAGCTCCCCCGGCCAAGAGACCCAGTACTTC,CASSSPGQETQYF
TRBJ2-7,-,TRBD1,14,TRBV27,TGTGCCAGCAGTTTGGACAGGGGGGGATACGAGCAGTACTTC,CASSLDRGGYEQYF
TRBJ1-3,-,-,16,TRBV28,TGTGCCAGCAGTCCGGCACAGGGTTTGTCTGGAAACACCATATATTTT,CASSPAQGLSGNTIYF
TRBJ2-3,-,-,11,TRBV20-1,TGCAGTGTAGAAAGCACAGATACGCAGTATTTT,CSVESTDTQYF
TRBJ2-5,-,TRBD2,15,TRBV5-1,TGCGCCAGCACAATCGGGGGGGCCAAAGAAGAGACCCAGTACTTC,CASTIGGAKEETQYF
TRBJ1-5,few,-,13,TRBV27,TGTGCCAGCAGTTTAAGGCGGTATCAGCCCCAGCATTTT,CASSLRRYQPQHF
TRBJ2-3,-,TRBD2,15,TRBV19,TGTGCCAGTAGTGCCTGGACTAGCGGCACAGATACGCAGTATTTT,CASSAWTSGTDTQYF
TRBJ2-5,-,TRBD2,14,TRBV5-4,TGTGCCAGCAGCTTTGGGGGAGGGCAAGAGACCCAGTACTTC,CASSFGGGQETQYF
TRBJ2-1,-,-,14,TRBV15,TGTGCCACCAGCAGAGACTTGGGTACAGATGAGCAGTTCTTC,CATSRDLGTDEQFF
TRBJ1-2,-,-,16,TRBV6-1,TGTGCCAGCAGTGAAATAAGAAGGGCCAGAGACTATGGCTACACCTTC,CASSEIRRARDYGYTF
TRBJ2-2,-,TRBD1,16,TRBV5-6,TGTGCCAGCAGCCCCGACAGGGGTCTAAACACCGGGGAGCTGTTTTTT,CASSPDRGLNTGELFF
TRBJ1-1,-,-,14,TRBV28,TGTGCCACCTACAGGGCTGGGGATCGGGCTGAAGCTTTCTTT,CATYRAGDRAEAFF
TRBJ1-5,-,TRBD1,16,TRBV19,TGTGCCAGTAGTATCTTGAGGACAGGGGGTACTCAGCCCCAGCATTTT,CASSILRTGGTQPQHF
TRBJ1-4,-,-,14,TRBV5-1,TGCGCCAGCACCCCCCGGGCTGACGGTGAAAAACTGTTTTTT,CASTPRADGEKLFF
TRBJ2-1,-,-,15,TRBV7-2,TGTGCCAGCAGCAGGGAGTGGGGGGGCCGAAATGAGCAGTTCTTC,CASSREWGGRNEQFF
TRBJ1-6,-,-,15,TRBV6-5,TGTGCCAGCAGTCCCCAAGGATCGGGAAATTCACCCCTCCACTTT,CASSPQGSGNSPLHF
TRBJ1-4,-,TRBD1,14,TRBV5-1,TGCGCCAGCACCACGACAGGGGGAAAAGAAAAACTGTTTTTT,CASTTTGGKEKLFF
TRBJ1-5,-,-,14,TRBV19,TGTGCCAGTAGTATTGGGCAGGGGAATCAGCCCCAGCATTTT,CASSIGQGNQPQHF
TRBJ1-1,few,TRBD1,14,TRBV30,TGTGCCTGGAGTCAGAGACAGGGAGGGACTGAAGCTTTCTTT,CAWSQRQGGTEAFF
TRBJ1-1,-,-,12,TRBV11-3,TGTGCCAGCAGCTTGGACGCAACTGAAGCTTTCTTT,CASSLDATEAFF
TRBJ1-4,few,-,15,TRBV15,TGTGCCACCAGCAGAGAGCGGGCTCTCGGGGAAAAACTGTTTTTT,CATSRERALGEKLFF
TRBJ2-1,-,-,15,TRBV7-8,TGTGCCAGCAGCTTATTCACATTCGGGTACAATGAGCAGTTCTTC,CASSLFTFGYNEQFF
TRBJ1-1,-,-,12,TRBV6-5,TGTGCCAACCTTACGGGTGGGGTGGAAGCTTTCTTT,CANLTGGVEAFF
TRBJ1-2,-,-,15,TRBV6-5,TGTGCCAGCAGCCCAACCAAGACCAGAAGCTATGGCTACACCTTC,CASSPTKTRSYGYTF
TRBJ1-1,once,-,13,TRBV30,TGTGCCTGGAGTAAGGATCAGAACACTGAAGCTTTCTTT,CAWSKDQNTEAFF
TRBJ2-3,-,-,11,TRBV25-1,TGTGCCAGCAGTGGCATGAGAGCGCAGTATTTT,CASSGMRAQYF
TRBJ2-5,-,-,14,TRBV7-2,TGTGCCAGCAGCCCCCGGCGGGGCGAAGAGACCCAGTACTTC,CASSPRRGEETQYF
TRBJ1-2,-,-,13,TRBV7-2,TGTGCCAGCAGCTCGAGGGGGGATGGCGGCTACACCTTC,CASSSRGDGGYTF
TRBJ2-2,-,-,14,TRBV7-3,TGTGCCAGCAGCCCCGGTGGGCTGGGCGGGGAGCTGTTTTTT,CASSPGGLGGELFF
TRBJ2-3,-,TRBD2,14,TRBV7-9,TGTGCCAGCAGCTTCATTGGGCGGGGGAATACGCAGTATTTT,CASSFIGRGNTQYF
TRBJ2-5,-,TRBD1,14,TRBV2,TGTGCCAGCTTGGAGCAGGGGGCCAGGGAGACCCAGTACTTC,CASLEQGARETQYF
TRBJ2-3,once,-,17,TRBV7-6,TGTGCCAGCAGCTTATCCTCCATTACGGGTGTCACAGATACGCAGTATTTT,CASSLSSITGVTDTQYF
TRBJ1-6,few,-,13,TRBV9,TGTGCCAGCAGCGTTACAGGGAATTCACCCCTCCACTTT,CASSVTGNSPLHF
TRBJ1-5,-,TRBD1,13,TRBV19,TGTGCCAGTGGCCACAGGGGTGATCAGCCCCAGCATTTT,CASGHRGDQPQHF
TRBJ2-7,-,TRBD2,17,TRBV7-9,TGTGCCAGCAGCTTTGGAGCCGGAGCGGGAGGGAACTACGAGCAGTACTTC,CASSFGAGAGGNYEQYF
TRBJ2-7,-,-,14,TRBV18,TGTGCCAGCTCAAACATCGAAGGGGTCTACGAGCAGTACTTC,CASSNIEGVYEQYF
TRBJ2-4,-,-,17,TRBV28,TGTGCCAGCAGTTCTCTAGACGGTTCTGGGGGCAAAAACATTCAGTACTTC,CASSSLDGSGGKNIQYF
TRBJ2-5,few,TRBD1,14,TRBV7-2,TGTGCCAGCAGCTTGGGGGACAGGGGCCAGACCCAGTACTTC,CASSLGDRGQTQYF